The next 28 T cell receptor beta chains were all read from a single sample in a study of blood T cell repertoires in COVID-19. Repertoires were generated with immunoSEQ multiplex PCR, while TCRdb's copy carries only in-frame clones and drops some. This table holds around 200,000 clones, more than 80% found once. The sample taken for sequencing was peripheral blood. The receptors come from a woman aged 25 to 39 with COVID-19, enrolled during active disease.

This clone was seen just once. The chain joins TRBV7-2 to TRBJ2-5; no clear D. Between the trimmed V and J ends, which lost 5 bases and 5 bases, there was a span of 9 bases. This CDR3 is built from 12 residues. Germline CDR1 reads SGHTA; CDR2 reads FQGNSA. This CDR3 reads CASSRFQETQYF. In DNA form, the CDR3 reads TGTGCCAGCAGCCGTTTCCAGGAGACCCAGTACTTC.

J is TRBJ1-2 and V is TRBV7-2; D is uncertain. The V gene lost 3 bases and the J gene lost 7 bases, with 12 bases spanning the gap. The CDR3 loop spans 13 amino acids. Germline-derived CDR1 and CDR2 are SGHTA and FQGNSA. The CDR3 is CASSFPNESGYTF. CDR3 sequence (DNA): TGTGCCAGCAGCTTTCCCAATGAGAGTGGCTACACCTTC.

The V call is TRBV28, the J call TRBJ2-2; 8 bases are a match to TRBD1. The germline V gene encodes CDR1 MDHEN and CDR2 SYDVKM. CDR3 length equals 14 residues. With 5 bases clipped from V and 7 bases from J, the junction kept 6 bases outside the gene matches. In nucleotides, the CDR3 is TGTGCCAGCAGTCTTGGACAGGGCCGCGGGGAGCTGTTTTTT. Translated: CASSLGQGRGELFF.

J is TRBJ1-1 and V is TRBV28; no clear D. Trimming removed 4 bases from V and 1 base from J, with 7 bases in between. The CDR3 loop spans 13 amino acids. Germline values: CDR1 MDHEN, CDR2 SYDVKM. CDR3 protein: CASSSLRNTEAFF. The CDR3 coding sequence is TGTGCCAGCAGTTCACTCCGGAACACTGAAGCTTTCTTT. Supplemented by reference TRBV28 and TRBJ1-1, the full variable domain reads DVKVTQSSRYLVKRTGEKVFLECVQDMDHENMFWYRQDPGLGLRLIYFSYDVKMKEKGDIPEGYSVSREKKERFSLILESASTNQTSMYLCASSSLRNTEAFFGQGTRLTVV.

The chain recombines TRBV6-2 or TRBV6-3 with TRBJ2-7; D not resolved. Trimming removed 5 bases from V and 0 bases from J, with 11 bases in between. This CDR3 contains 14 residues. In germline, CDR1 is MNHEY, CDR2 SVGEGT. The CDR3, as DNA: TGTGCCAGCAGTAAATCATCGAGCTCCTACGAGCAGTACTTC. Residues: CASSKSSSSYEQYF.

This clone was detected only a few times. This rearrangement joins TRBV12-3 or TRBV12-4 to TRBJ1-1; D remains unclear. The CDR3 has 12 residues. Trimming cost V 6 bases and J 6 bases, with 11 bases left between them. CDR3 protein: CASSPLFAEAFF. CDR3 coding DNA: TGTGCCAGCAGCCCCCTGTTCGCTGAAGCTTTCTTT.

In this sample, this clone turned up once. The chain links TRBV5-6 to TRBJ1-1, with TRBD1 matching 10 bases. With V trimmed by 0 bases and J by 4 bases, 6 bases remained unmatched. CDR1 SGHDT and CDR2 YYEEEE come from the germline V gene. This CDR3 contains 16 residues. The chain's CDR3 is CASSLAETGGFTEAFF. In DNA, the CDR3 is TGTGCCAGCAGCTTGGCCGAGACAGGGGGCTTCACTGAAGCTTTCTTT.

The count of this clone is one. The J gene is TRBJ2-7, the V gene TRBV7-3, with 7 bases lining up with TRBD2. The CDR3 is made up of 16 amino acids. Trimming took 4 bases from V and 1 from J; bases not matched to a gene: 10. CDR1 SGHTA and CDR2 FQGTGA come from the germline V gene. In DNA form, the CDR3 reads TGTGCCAGCAGCTCCCCTTGCTGGGGAGGGTCCTACGAGCAGTACTTC. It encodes CASSSPCWGGSYEQYF. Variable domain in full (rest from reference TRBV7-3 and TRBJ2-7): GAGVSQTPSNKVTEKGKYVELRCDPISGHTALYWYRQSLGQGPEFLIYFQGTGAADDSGLPNDRFFAVRPEGSVSTLKIQRTERGDSAVYLCASSSPCWGGSYEQYFGPGTRLTVT.

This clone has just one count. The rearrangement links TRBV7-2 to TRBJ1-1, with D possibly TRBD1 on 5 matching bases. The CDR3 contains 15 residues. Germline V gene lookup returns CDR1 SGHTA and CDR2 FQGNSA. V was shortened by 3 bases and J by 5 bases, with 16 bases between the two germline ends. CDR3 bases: TGTGCCAGCAGCTTCGTGCCCGGGGGAGAGACTGAAGCTTTCTTT. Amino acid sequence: CASSFVPGGETEAFF.

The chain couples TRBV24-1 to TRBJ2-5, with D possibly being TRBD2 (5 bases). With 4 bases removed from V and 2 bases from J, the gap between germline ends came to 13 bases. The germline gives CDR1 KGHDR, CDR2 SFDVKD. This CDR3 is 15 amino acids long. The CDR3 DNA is TGTGCCACCAGTGACTCGGAGCGGACTCAAGAGACCCAGTACTTC. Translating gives CATSDSERTQETQYF.

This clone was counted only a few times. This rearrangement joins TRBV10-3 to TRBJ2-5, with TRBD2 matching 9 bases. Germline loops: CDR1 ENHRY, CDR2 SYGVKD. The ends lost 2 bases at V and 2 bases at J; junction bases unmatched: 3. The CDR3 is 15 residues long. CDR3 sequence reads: CAISESGGLQETQYF. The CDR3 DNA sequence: TGTGCCATCAGTGAGAGCGGGGGGTTACAAGAGACCCAGTACTTC.

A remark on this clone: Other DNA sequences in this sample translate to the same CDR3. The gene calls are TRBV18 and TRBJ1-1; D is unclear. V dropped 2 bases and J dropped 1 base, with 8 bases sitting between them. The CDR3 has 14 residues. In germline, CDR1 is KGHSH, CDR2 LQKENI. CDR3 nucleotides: TGTGCCAGCTCACCATTGCCGGGGAACACTGAAGCTTTCTTT. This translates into CASSPLPGNTEAFF.

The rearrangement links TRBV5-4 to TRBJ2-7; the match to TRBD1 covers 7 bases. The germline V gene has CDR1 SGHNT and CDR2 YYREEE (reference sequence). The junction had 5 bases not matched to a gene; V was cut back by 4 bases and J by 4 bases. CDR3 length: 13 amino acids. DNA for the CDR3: TGTGCCAGCAGCGTGACAGGGTGGTACGAGCAGTACTTC. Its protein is CASSVTGWYEQYF.

In DNA form, the CDR3 reads TGTGCCAGCTCACCAGGACAGGGGGGAAGGAACGAGCAGTACTTC. This encodes CASSPGQGGRNEQYF. V gene TRBV18 combines with J gene TRBJ2-7; 10 bases agree with TRBD1. Per germline, CDR1 KGHSH and CDR2 LQKENI. Trimming took 2 bases from V and 5 from J; bases not matched to a gene: 6. This CDR3 is 15 amino acids long. Combining the CDR3 with reference TRBV18 and TRBJ2-7 gives the whole variable domain NAGVMQNPRHLVRRRGQEARLRCSPMKGHSHVYWYRQLPEEGLKFMVYLQKENIIDESGMPKERFSAEFPKEGPSILRIQQVVRGDSAAYFCASSPGQGGRNEQYFGPGTRLTVT.

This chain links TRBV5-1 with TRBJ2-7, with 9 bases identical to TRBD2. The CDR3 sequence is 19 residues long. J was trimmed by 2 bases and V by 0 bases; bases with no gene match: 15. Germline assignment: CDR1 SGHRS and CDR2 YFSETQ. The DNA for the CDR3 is TGCGCCAGCAGCTTGGGAACAGGACTAGCGTTTTCGTTAACCTACGAGCAGTACTTC. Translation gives CASSLGTGLAFSLTYEQYF.

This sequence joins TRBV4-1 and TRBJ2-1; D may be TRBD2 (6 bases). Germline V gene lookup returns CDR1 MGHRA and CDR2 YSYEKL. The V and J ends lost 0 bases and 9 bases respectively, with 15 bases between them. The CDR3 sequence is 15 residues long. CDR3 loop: CASSQDGRGVTEQFF. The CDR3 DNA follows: TGCGCCAGCAGCCAAGATGGGCGGGGAGTTACTGAGCAGTTCTTC.

The CDR3 loop is CASSLWGGTLVTEAFF. The CDR3 coding sequence is TGTGCCAGCAGCTTATGGGGCGGGACGCTGGTCACTGAAGCTTTCTTT. This rearrangement joins TRBV7-8 to TRBJ1-1; perhaps TRBD1 as D (5 bases). The CDR3 loop spans 16 amino acids. V was trimmed by 2 bases and J by 4 bases, leaving 17 bases between them. The germline V gene encodes CDR1 SGHVS and CDR2 FQNEAQ.

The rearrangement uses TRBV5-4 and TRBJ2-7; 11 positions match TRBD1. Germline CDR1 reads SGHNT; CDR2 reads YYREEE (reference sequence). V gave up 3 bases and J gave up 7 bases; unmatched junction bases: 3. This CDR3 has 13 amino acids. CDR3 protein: CASSWTGGREQYF. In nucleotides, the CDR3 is TGTGCCAGCAGCTGGACAGGGGGCCGGGAGCAGTACTTC.

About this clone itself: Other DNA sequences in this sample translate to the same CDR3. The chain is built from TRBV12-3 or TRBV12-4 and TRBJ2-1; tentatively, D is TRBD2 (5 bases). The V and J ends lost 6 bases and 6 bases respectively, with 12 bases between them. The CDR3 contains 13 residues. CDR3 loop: CASSLARGNEQFF. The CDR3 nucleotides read TGTGCCAGCAGCCTAGCTCGTGGCAATGAGCAGTTCTTC.

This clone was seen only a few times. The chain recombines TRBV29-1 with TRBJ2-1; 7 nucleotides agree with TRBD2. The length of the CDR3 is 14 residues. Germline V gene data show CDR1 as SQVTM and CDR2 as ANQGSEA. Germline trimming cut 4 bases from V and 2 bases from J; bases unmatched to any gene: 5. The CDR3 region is CSVVGGGPYNEQFF. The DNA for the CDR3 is TGCAGCGTTGTGGGGGGAGGGCCCTACAATGAGCAGTTCTTC.

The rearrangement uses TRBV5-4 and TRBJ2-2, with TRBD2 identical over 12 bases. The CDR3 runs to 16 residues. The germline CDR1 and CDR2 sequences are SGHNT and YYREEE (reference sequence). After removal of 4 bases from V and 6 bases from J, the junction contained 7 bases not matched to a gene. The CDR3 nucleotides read TGTGCCAGCAGCAATGGACTAGCGGGGCGGTCCGGGGAGCTGTTTTTT. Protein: CASSNGLAGRSGELFF.

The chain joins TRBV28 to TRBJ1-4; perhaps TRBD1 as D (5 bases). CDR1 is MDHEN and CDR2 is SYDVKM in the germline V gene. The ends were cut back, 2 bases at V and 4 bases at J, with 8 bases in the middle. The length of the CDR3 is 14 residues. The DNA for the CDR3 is TGTGCCAGCAGTTTACGGGGGTTTAATGAAAAACTGTTTTTT. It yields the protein CASSLRGFNEKLFF.

The CDR3: CASMDHQGYGYTF. The CDR3 DNA is TGTGCCAGCATGGACCACCAGGGGTATGGCTACACCTTC. The V gene is TRBV6-5, the J gene TRBJ1-2; maybe TRBD1 (6 bases). CDR1 MNHEY and CDR2 SVGAGI come from the germline V gene. The V and J ends lost 7 bases and 5 bases respectively, with 14 bases between them. The CDR3 length is 13 residues.

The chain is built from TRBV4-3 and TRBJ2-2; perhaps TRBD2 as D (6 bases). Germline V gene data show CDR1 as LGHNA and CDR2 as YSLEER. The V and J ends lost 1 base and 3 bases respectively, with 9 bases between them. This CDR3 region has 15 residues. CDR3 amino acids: CASSQAGLHTGELFF. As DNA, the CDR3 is TGCGCCAGCAGCCAAGCGGGACTTCACACCGGGGAGCTGTTTTTT.

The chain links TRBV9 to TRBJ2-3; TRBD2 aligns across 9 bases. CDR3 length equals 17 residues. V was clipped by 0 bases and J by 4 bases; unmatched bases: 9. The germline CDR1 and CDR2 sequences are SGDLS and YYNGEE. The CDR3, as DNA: TGTGCCAGCAGCGTAGACTCAGCGGGAGGTTTAGCAGATACGCAGTATTTT. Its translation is CASSVDSAGGLADTQYF.

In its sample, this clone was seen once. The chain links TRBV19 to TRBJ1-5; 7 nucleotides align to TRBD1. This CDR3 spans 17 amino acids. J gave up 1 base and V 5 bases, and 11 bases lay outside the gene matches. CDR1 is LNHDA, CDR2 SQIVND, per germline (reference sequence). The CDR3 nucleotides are TGTGCCAGTAGTCCCCGAGACAGGGCTTTGAGCAATCAGCCCCAGCATTTT. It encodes CASSPRDRALSNQPQHF.

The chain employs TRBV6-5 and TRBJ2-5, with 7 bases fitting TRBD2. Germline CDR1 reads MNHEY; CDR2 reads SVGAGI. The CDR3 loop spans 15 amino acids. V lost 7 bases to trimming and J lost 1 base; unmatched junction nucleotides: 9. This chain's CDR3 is CASKTSGGIQETQYF. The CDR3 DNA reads TGTGCCAGCAAAACCTCGGGGGGTATCCAAGAGACCCAGTACTTC.

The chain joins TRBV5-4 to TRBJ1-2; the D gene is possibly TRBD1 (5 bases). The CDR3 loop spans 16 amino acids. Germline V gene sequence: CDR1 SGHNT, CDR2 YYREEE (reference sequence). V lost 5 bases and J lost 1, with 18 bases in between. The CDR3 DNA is TGTGCCAGCAGGCCCGGCGGGGGATCCCTTAACTATGGCTACACCTTC. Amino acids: CASRPGGGSLNYGYTF.